This TCR beta chain was recovered during a study of vaccination and CD4 T cells after COVID-19. Sequencing of the DNA from cultured CD4+ T cells was carried out with the Oncomine TCR Beta short-read assay. TCRdb itself ran the PCR reads through MiXCR, one entry per CDR3 protein. The sample includes 11,000 to 15,000 distinct CDR3 sequences, 25% to 30% of them seen just once. Sample treatment: approximately 9-day PBMC culture with coronavirus spike peptide pools or control peptides (ViraFEST assay). In germline, CDR1 is SGHTA, CDR2 FQGNSA. The CDR3 is made up of 13 amino acids. V lost 0 bases, J lost 4 bases, and 6 bases lay in between. This clonotype was detected only a few times. The antigen remains unidentified.

The sequence derives from a human donor who had recovered from COVID-19. The chain uses TRBV7-2 and TRBJ1-1; no firm D call. The sequenced material came from CD4+ T cells from blood, cultured in vitro. The CDR3 protein is CASSLASGTEAFF. The CDR3 nucleotides read TGTGCCAGCAGCTTAGCGTCAGGCACTGAAGCTTTCTTT. The full variable domain, completed using reference TRBV7-2 and TRBJ1-1, is GAGVSQSPSNKVTEKGKDVELRCDPISGHTALYWYRQSLGQGLEFLIYFQGNSAPDKSGLPSDRFSAERTGGSVSTLTIQRTQQEDSAVYLCASSLASGTEAFFGQGTRLTVV.